The 7 T cell receptor beta chains given below trace back to one sample, sequenced in a study of technical replicates of blood from a handful of donors. TCRdb's table, derived via immunoSEQ multiplex PCR, lists solely in-frame clones and lacks some. The sample carries tens of thousands of clones, around 95% recorded once. The sequenced sample was T cells isolated from PBMCs. These receptors all stem from a human donor in good health.

The chain joins TRBV5-4 to TRBJ2-2, with 10 positions matching TRBD1. V trimming: 4 bases; J trimming: 5 bases; junction bases outside the gene matches: 2. The CDR3 is made up of 14 amino acids. CDR1 SGHNT and CDR2 YYREEE come from the germline V gene (reference sequence). CDR3 loop: CASSRDRGTGELFF. Written as DNA, the CDR3 is TGTGCCAGCAGCCGGGACAGGGGAACCGGGGAGCTGTTTTTT.

V usage is TRBV18 and J usage is TRBJ2-3; 7 bases are shared with TRBD1. Germline V lookup: CDR1 KGHSH, CDR2 LQKENI. CDR3 length: 16 residues. Trimming took 4 bases from V and 3 from J; bases not matched to a gene: 10. The CDR3 reads CASSLPGQKLTDTQYF. The CDR3 DNA sequence: TGTGCCAGCTCACTACCGGGACAGAAATTGACAGATACGCAGTATTTT.

The V and J genes are TRBV11-3 and TRBJ1-3, with D unclear. The CDR3 contains 14 residues. V lost 1 base and J 5 bases, leaving 9 bases between the germline ends. Germline V lookup: CDR1 SGHNT, CDR2 YENEEA. CDR3 sequence: CASSLGGERNTIYF. The CDR3 nucleotides are TGTGCCAGCAGCTTAGGAGGCGAACGAAACACCATATATTTT.

This chain joins TRBV5-6 and TRBJ1-1; D is ambiguous. V was shortened by 0 bases and J by 3 bases, with 12 bases between the two germline ends. The CDR3 extends over 15 amino acids. Germline CDR1 reads SGHDT; CDR2 reads YYEEEE. CDR3 coding DNA: TGTGCCAGCAGCTTGGTGGGCCGACGGCACACTGAAGCTTTCTTT. The encoded protein is CASSLVGRRHTEAFF.

The V call is TRBV13, the J call TRBJ2-3; D might be TRBD2 (6 bases). Trimming took off 3 bases at V and 4 bases at J, with 11 bases between the two ends. This CDR3 region has 14 residues. From germline, CDR1 is PRHDT and CDR2 FYEKMQ (reference sequence). CDR3 in DNA: TGTGCCAGCAGCTTGAGACTAGTCCCAGATACGCAGTATTTT. Translated, it gives CASSLRLVPDTQYF.

The chain couples TRBV29-1 to TRBJ1-2; 7 positions match TRBD1. Germline values: CDR1 SQVTM, CDR2 ANQGSEA. CDR3 length equals 12 residues. V was pared by 7 bases and J by 8 bases, with 10 bases of the junction left unmatched. The CDR3 protein is CSAGQASSGYTF. CDR3 nucleotide sequence: TGCAGCGCCGGACAGGCTTCGTCGGGCTACACCTTC. The variable domain in full, with the rest retrieved from reference TRBV29-1 and TRBJ1-2, is SAVISQKPSRDICQRGTSLTIQCQVDSQVTMMFWYRQQPGQSLTLIATANQGSEATYESGFVIDKFPISRPNLTFSTLTVSNMSPEDSSIYLCSAGQASSGYTFGSGTRLTVV.

This chain uses TRBV6-4 with TRBJ1-2, with a tentative D call TRBD1 (6 bases). Trimming removed 3 bases at V and 3 bases at J, with 20 bases between. The CDR3 totals 17 residues. Germline CDR1 MRHNA, CDR2 SNTAGT. The CDR3 is CASSEVGGTLRDYGYTF. CDR3 DNA: TGTGCCAGCAGTGAGGTTGGTGGGACACTCAGGGACTATGGCTACACCTTC.